This TCR beta chain was recovered during a study of cytomegalovirus exposure and HLA in healthy donors. This PCR relied on a set of 60 Vbeta primers and 13 Jbeta primers. Libraries were prepared by immunoSEQ multiplex PCR; TCRdb keeps only in-frame clonotypes and omits some of them. Here the sample spans around 91,000 clones, around 86% being singletons. Study observations and caveats: A later analysis linked a missense variant in DCLRE1C to the trimming of TCR beta V and J genes. Certain indistinguishable V segments, among them TRBV6-2 and TRBV6-3, were excluded. Earlier results showed most TCR beta V segments being productive about 90% or about 30% of the time.

On this clone: The antigen is undetermined.

Germline-derived CDR1 and CDR2 are SGHRS and YFSETQ. The V gene end was trimmed by 0 bases and the J gene end by 4 bases; junction bases not matched to a gene: 5. CDR3 length: 17 amino acids. The V call is TRBV5-1, the J call TRBJ2-5, with 14 bases fitting TRBD2. The sequence derives from a man between 25 and 39 years old in good health and CMV-seropositive. Sample: PBMCs. The CDR3 DNA reads as TGCGCCAGCAGCTTGGGCCCGGGACTAGCGGGAGCAGAGACCCAGTACTTC. Its protein is CASSLGPGLAGAETQYF.